This T cell receptor beta chain was observed in a study of response to subunit inactivated influenza vaccine. Study-wide results and caveats: Only a handful of new T cells, the authors suggested, are recruited with each seasonal influenza vaccination.

Worth noting for this clonotype: The antigen remains unidentified.

TCRdb processed the RT-PCR reads anew with MiXCR; each CDR3 protein has one entry. The data show some 500,000 distinct CDR3 sequences, 25% seen once. This CDR3 is 13 amino acids long. Trimming took off 6 bases at V and 7 bases at J, with 10 bases between the two ends. From germline, CDR1 is SEHNR and CDR2 FQNEAQ (reference sequence). The TCR comes from a man aged 50 to 59 who received an inactivated influenza vaccine. This chain connects TRBV7-9 to TRBJ1-6, with D maybe TRBD1 (6 bases). This sample comprised CD4+ T cells sorted from PBMCs, obtained roughly 5 days after vaccination. The CDR3 loop reads CASRRQENSPLHF. CDR3 nucleotide sequence: TGTGCCAGCAGGCGACAGGAGAATTCACCCCTCCACTTT.